Listed below are T cell receptor beta chains from one sample, sequenced in a study of blood T cell repertoires in COVID-19. TCRdb's table, derived via immunoSEQ multiplex PCR, lists solely in-frame clones and lacks some. The repertoire holds fewer than 90,000 clones, with about 90% as singletons. The sample taken for sequencing was peripheral blood. All receptors come from a male donor with acute or convalescent COVID-19. CDR3s include the opening cysteine and the closing phenylalanine or tryptophan. D genes are given only for firm matches. Only part of the rows carry a size: once, few, many, or a class if the clone is expanded.

CASNRDSQETQYF	TGCGCCAGCAACAGGGACAGTCAAGAGACCCAGTACTTC	TRBD1	TRBJ2-5	NA	TRBV5-1
CASSQDGLALYEQYF	TGTGCCAGCAGCCAAGATGGACTAGCGCTCTACGAGCAGTACTTC	TRBD2	TRBJ2-7	NA	TRBV3-1/TRBV3-2
CASSLGRDRNTEAFF	TGTGCCAGCAGCTTAGGCCGGGACAGAAACACTGAAGCTTTCTTT	TRBD1	TRBJ1-1	NA	TRBV13
CASSPPSGGTDTQYF	TGTGCCAGCAGTCCACCTAGCGGCGGCACAGATACGCAGTATTTT	TRBD2	TRBJ2-3	NA	TRBV5-4
CASSPDRGFGPQHF	TGTGCCAGCAGTCCCGACAGGGGGTTTGGGCCCCAGCATTTT	TRBD1	TRBJ1-5	NA	TRBV27
CASSLREGEQYF	TGTGCCAGCAGCTTGAGGGAGGGCGAGCAGTACTTC	TRBD2	TRBJ2-7	NA	TRBV5-6
CASSLEQGATGELFF	TGTGCCAGCAGCTTGGAACAGGGGGCTACCGGGGAGCTGTTTTTT	TRBD1	TRBJ2-2	NA	TRBV5-6
CASSLDTNYGYTF	TGTGCCAGCAGCTTGGACACTAACTATGGCTACACCTTC	NA	TRBJ1-2	few	TRBV5-6
CASSYSGREPGNTIYF	TGTGCCAGCAGTTACTCGGGGCGGGAGCCTGGAAACACCATATATTTT	NA	TRBJ1-3	few	TRBV6-7
CSASDTEAFF	TGCAGTGCTTCCGACACTGAAGCTTTCTTT	NA	TRBJ1-1	NA	TRBV20-1
CASSPGGQSPTYEQYF	TGTGCCAGCAGCCCCGGGGGACAGTCGCCTACGTACGAGCAGTACTTC	NA	TRBJ2-7	NA	TRBV11-3
CASSLSGQGQETQYF	TGTGCCAGCAGCTTATCGGGACAGGGACAAGAGACCCAGTACTTC	TRBD1	TRBJ2-5	few	TRBV7-9
CASSDPGTGAAEAFF	TGCGCCAGCAGTGATCCCGGGACAGGGGCCGCTGAAGCTTTCTTT	TRBD1	TRBJ1-1	NA	TRBV10-1
CAIRNGQGAFDEQYF	TGTGCCATCAGGAATGGACAGGGGGCGTTTGACGAGCAGTACTTC	TRBD1	TRBJ2-7	once	TRBV10-3
CASRGGFSPLHF	TGTGCCAGTAGGGGGGGTTTTTCACCCCTCCACTTT	NA	TRBJ1-6	NA	TRBV19
CASSAQGRTEAFF	TGTGCCAGCAGCGCACAGGGGCGCACTGAAGCTTTCTTT	TRBD1	TRBJ1-1	NA	TRBV7-2
CASSQNRGPNQPQHF	TGTGCCAGCAGCCAAAACAGGGGCCCCAATCAGCCCCAGCATTTT	TRBD1	TRBJ1-5	NA	TRBV4-2
CASSSAQRGVQETQYF	TGTGCCAGCAGCTCCGCCCAACGGGGGGTACAAGAGACCCAGTACTTC	TRBD2	TRBJ2-5	NA	TRBV13
CATAGTGAYEQYF	TGTGCCACCGCCGGGACAGGAGCCTACGAGCAGTACTTC	TRBD1	TRBJ2-7	NA	TRBV2
CASSVIGGGMNTEAFF	TGTGCCAGCAGTGTCATAGGGGGGGGGATGAACACTGAAGCTTTCTTT	NA	TRBJ1-1	NA	TRBV6-1
CAIRGGQGREETQYF	TGTGCCATCAGGGGCGGACAGGGCAGGGAAGAGACCCAGTACTTC	TRBD1	TRBJ2-5	NA	TRBV10-3
CASSRGRVQETQYF	TGTGCCAGCAGTAGGGGGCGGGTCCAAGAGACCCAGTACTTC	TRBD1	TRBJ2-5	NA	TRBV6-5
CTSSHGTGGSNQPQHF	TGCACCAGCAGCCACGGGACAGGAGGTAGCAATCAGCCCCAGCATTTT	NA	TRBJ1-5	NA	TRBV1